This is a list of T cell receptor beta chains from one sample in a study of blood T cell repertoires in COVID-19. The table came from immunoSEQ multiplex PCR; TCRdb's copy has only in-frame clones and leaves some out. In the table there are about 290,000 clones, 80% to 90% of which are singletons. The source material was peripheral blood. The receptor source for this set is a man aged 40-49 years with acute or convalescent COVID-19. CDR3s include the opening cysteine and the closing phenylalanine or tryptophan. The order of the fields is J gene, clone size, D gene, V gene, CDR3 protein, CDR3 DNA. The D gene is left open where the match is weak. Clone size is shown for a subset of rows, as once, few, many or a class of expanded clone.

>TRBJ2-5|.|.|TRBV11-2
CASSNNRVAQETQYF
TGTGCCAGCAGCAACAACAGGGTAGCTCAAGAGACCCAGTACTTC
>TRBJ2-2|.|.|TRBV5-6
CASSSDSSEIGELFF
TGTGCCAGCAGCTCTGACAGTTCCGAAATCGGGGAGCTGTTTTTT
>TRBJ2-5|.|TRBD1|TRBV6-5
CASSYYTTGPQETQYF
TGTGCCAGCAGTTACTATACGACAGGGCCCCAAGAGACCCAGTACTTC
>TRBJ2-3|.|TRBD2|TRBV6-4
CASRRLAGTDTQYF
TGTGCCAGCCGAAGACTAGCGGGCACAGATACGCAGTATTTT
>TRBJ2-1|.|TRBD2|TRBV19
CASGRGEQFF
TGTGCCAGTGGGAGGGGTGAGCAGTTCTTC
>TRBJ2-7|.|TRBD2|TRBV5-4
CASSPSQRGGGEQYF
TGTGCCAGCAGCCCCTCACAGCGGGGGGGCGGCGAGCAGTACTTC
>TRBJ2-3|.|TRBD2|TRBV24-1
CATTSGSSTDTQYF
TGTGCCACCACCAGCGGGAGCAGCACAGATACGCAGTATTTT
>TRBJ2-3|few|.|TRBV4-1
CASSQQGRGTSTDTQYF
TGCGCCAGCAGCCAACAAGGTAGAGGCACGAGCACAGATACGCAGTATTTT
>TRBJ1-2|once|.|TRBV7-8
CASSLGSEYGYTF
TGTGCCAGCAGCTTAGGAAGCGAGTATGGCTACACCTTC
>TRBJ2-7|few|.|TRBV12-3/TRBV12-4
CASSPSSYEQYF
TGTGCCAGCAGCCCTAGCTCCTACGAGCAGTACTTC
>TRBJ2-2|.|.|TRBV5-1
CASSFQGTTGELFF
TGCGCCAGCAGCTTTCAGGGGACAACCGGGGAGCTGTTTTTT
>TRBJ2-4|once|TRBD2|TRBV9
CASSVGYGGASDIQYF
TGTGCCAGCAGCGTAGGCTACGGGGGGGCAAGTGACATTCAGTACTTC
>TRBJ2-5|.|.|TRBV14
CASSQVGQQGTQYF
TGTGCCAGCAGCCAAGTGGGGCAGCAAGGGACCCAGTACTTC
>TRBJ1-5|.|.|TRBV6-1
CASSEGGGVAPHF
TGTGCCAGCAGTGAGGGGGGAGGGGTCGCTCCGCATTTT
>TRBJ1-1|few|.|TRBV10-3
CAIRRGQGNTEAFF
TGTGCCATCAGGCGGGGGCAGGGTAACACTGAAGCTTTCTTT
>TRBJ1-1|.|TRBD1|TRBV5-1
CASSSRDRGIGAEAFF
TGCGCCAGCAGCTCCCGGGACAGGGGAATCGGCGCTGAAGCTTTCTTT
>TRBJ2-4|.|.|TRBV9
CASSFRVQGDIQYF
TGTGCCAGCAGCTTCCGCGTCCAAGGGGACATTCAGTACTTC
>TRBJ2-7|.|.|TRBV4-2
CASSQEGHPDYEQYF
TGTGCCAGCAGCCAAGAGGGACACCCCGACTACGAGCAGTACTTC
>TRBJ1-1|.|.|TRBV5-1
CASSTLGGPTPRPFF
TGCGCCAGCAGCACCTTGGGGGGACCGACCCCCCGTCCTTTCTTT
>TRBJ1-6|.|TRBD1|TRBV7-8
CASSLGRGLGSPLHF
TGTGCCAGCAGCTTAGGCAGGGGGCTGGGGTCACCCCTCCACTTT
>TRBJ2-2|once|.|TRBV11-3
CASSIGSVANTGELFF
TGTGCCAGCAGCATAGGAAGCGTCGCGAACACCGGGGAGCTGTTTTTT
>TRBJ1-2|.|.|TRBV4-1
CASSHREGDLNYGYTF
TGCGCCAGCAGCCACCGAGAGGGTGACCTGAACTATGGCTACACCTTC
>TRBJ2-1|.|TRBD1|TRBV7-2
CASSLRTGRNEQFF
TGTGCCAGCAGCTTAAGGACAGGGAGAAATGAGCAGTTCTTC
>TRBJ2-3|.|.|TRBV11-3
CASSLGERTDTQYF
TGTGCCAGCAGCTTAGGCGAACGGACAGATACGCAGTATTTT
>TRBJ1-1|.|TRBD1|TRBV11-2
CASSPPGTGGASVAEAFF
TGTGCCAGCAGCCCACCTGGGACAGGGGGCGCATCTGTAGCTGAAGCTTTCTTT
>TRBJ1-4|.|TRBD1|TRBV5-5
CASSSGTAEEKLFF
TGTGCCAGCAGCTCCGGGACAGCGGAGGAAAAACTGTTTTTT
>TRBJ2-7|.|TRBD1|TRBV6-1
CASSEAFGGGQGMWEQYF
TGTGCCAGCAGTGAAGCCTTCGGGGGGGGACAGGGGATGTGGGAGCAGTACTTC
>TRBJ2-5|.|.|TRBV5-1
CASSLQGLIETQYF
TGCGCCAGCAGCTTACAGGGATTAATAGAGACCCAGTACTTC
>TRBJ2-1|.|.|TRBV9
CASSVESRTTISSYNEQFF
TGTGCCAGCAGCGTAGAATCCAGGACTACCATAAGCTCCTACAATGAGCAGTTCTTC
>TRBJ1-6|.|TRBD1|TRBV13
CATTPGQYNSPLHF
TGTGCCACCACCCCGGGACAGTATAATTCACCCCTCCACTTT
>TRBJ1-2|.|TRBD1|TRBV19
CASTTGAGPYGYTF
TGTGCCAGCACTACAGGGGCGGGGCCCTATGGCTACACCTTC
>TRBJ2-2|.|.|TRBV7-8
CACPGKEGSGELFF
TGTGCCTGCCCGGGGAAGGAGGGATCCGGGGAGCTGTTTTTT
>TRBJ1-1|.|TRBD1|TRBV7-9
CASSFTGDTEAFF
TGTGCCAGCAGCTTTACAGGGGACACTGAAGCTTTCTTT
>TRBJ1-4|.|.|TRBV12-3/TRBV12-4
CASSTRQTELFF
TGTGCCAGCAGCACGAGACAGACGGAACTGTTTTTT
>TRBJ2-3|.|.|TRBV29-1
CSVEGGPPSTDTQYF
TGCAGCGTTGAAGGGGGCCCCCCTAGCACAGATACGCAGTATTTT
>TRBJ2-7|.|.|TRBV15
CATSRVSGLGANEQYF
TGTGCCACCAGCAGAGTTTCCGGCCTTGGGGCTAATGAGCAGTACTTC
>TRBJ1-5|.|.|TRBV28
CASTPFAQGNQPQHF
TGTGCCAGCACCCCTTTTGCGCAGGGGAATCAGCCCCAGCATTTT
>TRBJ2-1|.|TRBD1|TRBV24-1
CATSEQNRGSYNEQFF
TGTGCCACCAGTGAGCAAAACAGGGGCTCCTACAATGAGCAGTTCTTC
>TRBJ2-2|.|.|TRBV21-1
CASHSYTGELFF
TGTGCCAGCCACAGCTACACCGGGGAGCTGTTTTTT
>TRBJ2-1|.|.|TRBV11-2
CASSLYMSNEQFF
TGTGCCAGCAGCTTATATATGAGCAATGAGCAGTTCTTC
>TRBJ2-1|.|TRBD1|TRBV15
CATSRDQGAKYNEQFF
TGTGCCACCAGCAGAGATCAGGGGGCTAAGTACAATGAGCAGTTCTTC
>TRBJ2-7|once|TRBD1|TRBV7-6
CASSPGQGIHEQYF
TGTGCCAGCAGTCCGGGACAGGGGATCCACGAGCAGTACTTC
>TRBJ2-2|.|TRBD2|TRBV2
CASKQLAGGHTGELFF
TGTGCCAGCAAACAACTAGCGGGGGGCCACACCGGGGAGCTGTTTTTT
>TRBJ1-5|few|.|TRBV9
CASSPPLGGWNSNQPQHF
TGTGCCAGCAGCCCTCCTCTAGGGGGATGGAATAGCAATCAGCCCCAGCATTTT
>TRBJ2-2|.|.|TRBV10-3
CAVPRGENTGELFF
TGTGCCGTCCCCAGGGGAGAGAACACCGGGGAGCTGTTTTTT
>TRBJ1-3|.|TRBD1|TRBV4-1
CASSHASGTGGYLPFSGNTIYF
TGCGCCAGCAGCCATGCCTCCGGGACAGGGGGCTACCTCCCATTCTCTGGAAACACCATATATTTT
>TRBJ2-7|.|.|TRBV5-1
CASSLDSSEQYF
TGCGCCAGCAGCTTGGACAGTTCAGAGCAGTACTTC
>TRBJ1-2|.|.|TRBV7-9
CASSLTGYSGGYTF
TGTGCCAGCAGCTTAACGGGGTATAGTGGTGGCTACACCTTC
>TRBJ1-2|.|.|TRBV6-5
CASSYSAITNYGYTF
TGTGCCAGCAGTTACTCAGCAATAACTAACTATGGCTACACCTTC
>TRBJ1-4|.|.|TRBV19
CASIFSWGATNEKLFF
TGTGCCAGTATCTTTTCTTGGGGGGCAACTAATGAAAAACTGTTTTTT
>TRBJ1-2|.|.|TRBV11-2
CASSFLGLSANYGYTF
TGTGCCAGCAGCTTTCTGGGACTTTCCGCTAACTATGGCTACACCTTC
>TRBJ1-5|.|.|TRBV19
CASSGPGHSNQPQHF
TGTGCCAGTAGTGGGCCCGGCCATAGCAATCAGCCCCAGCATTTT
>TRBJ1-4|.|TRBD1|TRBV6-5
CASSYGTGSEKLFF
TGTGCCAGCAGTTACGGGACAGGGAGTGAAAAACTGTTTTTT
>TRBJ1-1|.|.|TRBV6-1
CASSEDSPPRDSNTESFF
TGTGCCAGCAGTGAGGATTCCCCACCTCGAGACAGTAACACTGAATCTTTCTTT
>TRBJ1-1|.|.|TRBV5-1
CASSLDILNTEAFF
TGCGCCAGCAGCTTGGACATCTTGAACACTGAAGCTTTCTTT
>TRBJ1-5|.|.|TRBV15
CATSIGQSTYQPQHF
TGTGCCACCAGCATAGGACAGTCCACCTATCAGCCCCAGCATTTT
>TRBJ2-1|.|TRBD1|TRBV11-2
CASNRGDHNEQFF
TGTGCCAGTAACAGGGGAGACCACAATGAGCAGTTCTTC
>TRBJ2-4|.|.|TRBV7-4
CASTSSGLAVSLAKNIQYF
TGTGCCAGCACCTCATCAGGGCTCGCAGTATCTTTAGCCAAAAACATTCAGTACTTC